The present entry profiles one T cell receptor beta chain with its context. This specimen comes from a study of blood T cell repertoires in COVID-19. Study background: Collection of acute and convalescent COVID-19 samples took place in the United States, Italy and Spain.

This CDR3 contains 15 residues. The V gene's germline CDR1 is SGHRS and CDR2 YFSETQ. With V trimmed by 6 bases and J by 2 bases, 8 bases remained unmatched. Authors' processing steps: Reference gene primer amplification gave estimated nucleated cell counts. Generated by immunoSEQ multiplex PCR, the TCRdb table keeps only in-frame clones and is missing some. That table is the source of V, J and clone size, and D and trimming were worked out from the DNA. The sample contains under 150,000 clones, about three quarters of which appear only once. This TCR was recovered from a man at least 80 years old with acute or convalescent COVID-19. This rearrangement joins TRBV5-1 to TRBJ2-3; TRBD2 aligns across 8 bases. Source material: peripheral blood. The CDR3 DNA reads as TGCGCCAGCAACGTAGCGGGGTCACACACAGATACGCAGTATTTT. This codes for CASNVAGSHTDTQYF.